This entry concerns a single T cell receptor beta chain. The specificity of this receptor is unknown. The cohort was made up of under 800 healthy bone marrow donors. Cohort members were all nominally healthy when sampled, although unrecorded immune exposures were likely present. The donor tested CMV seropositive and was one of the 289 seropositive cohort members. A peripheral blood sample was provided by each donor, and peripheral blood mononuclear cells were used for TCR beta sequencing. The Qiagen DNeasy Blood Extraction Kit was used to extract genomic DNA from the blood cell samples. Cut back by 6 bases and 3 bases, the V and J ends lie 15 bases apart. Per the germline V gene, SGHRS is the CDR1 and YFSETQ is the CDR2. Counted from cysteine to phenylalanine, this CDR3 has 14 amino acids. Left in the record is the CDR3 DNA by itself, 42 bases read in frame from the first base. The library was built by means of the immunoSEQ multiplex PCR assay. For the multiplex PCR, a mixture combining 60 forward primers for TCR Vbeta segments and 13 reverse primers for TCR Jbeta segments was used. Amplification of the CDR3 region of rearranged TCR beta genes was performed with a multiplex PCR assay on genomic DNA. The Illumina HiSeq System was used to sequence the amplified TCR beta libraries as 87-base-pair reads. The authors' analysis ran thus. A later analysis counted about 82 million unique TCR beta chains across the 666 repertoires, and around 9.9 million of these chains were shared by at least two donors. Raw reads were error-corrected and collapsed into unique sequences with a nearest-neighbor algorithm that merged closely related sequences to remove PCR and sequencing errors. CDR3 sequences were aligned to IMGT reference sequences to assign V, D and J gene segments. For a sequence to be retained, at least a six-nucleotide match to both a V gene segment and a J gene segment was required. A rearrangement was called productive if the CDR3 had no stop codons and remained in frame with V and J, and every other rearrangement was called non-productive. Following IMGT convention, CDR3 was defined as the stretch from the second conserved V-encoded cysteine up to the conserved J-encoded phenylalanine. The earlier analysis of approximately 500 of the donors excluded sequences that lacked an unambiguous match to a single V gene segment. An earlier analysis of several hundred of the donors called V segments functional above 56.7% productive rearrangements and segregating when the between-donor standard deviation exceeded 5%. A statistical classification framework was developed to diagnose cytomegalovirus status using the catalog of TCR beta chain sequences. A later analysis assigned V and J genes by comparing TCR nucleotide sequences with IMGT/GENE-DB human TR gene sequences. A later analysis assigned CDR3 sequences and most-parsimonious VDJ recombination scenarios with the TCRdist pipeline. A later analysis defined each TCR beta chain by its CDR3 amino acid sequence plus V-gene family, and excluded reads lacking a unique V-gene family. To address suspected cross-contamination and a sequencing artifact, a later analysis removed approximately 600 highly shared, low-generation-probability nucleotide sequences. In a later analysis, a clonal expansion index was calculated for each public chain from normalized within-repertoire ranks of inferred template counts. Generation probabilities in a later analysis came from a VDJ recombination model fitted to out-of-frame rearrangements, and those results were checked against IGoR. In a later analysis, TCR-TCR, TCR-HLA and TCR-CMV co-occurrence was scored with hypergeometric tests, and a repertoire-size bias correction was applied to TCR pairs. To estimate false discovery rates, a later analysis permuted the HLA or CMV assignments 20 times. In a later analysis, co-occurring TCRs were grouped using DBSCAN, with TCRdist sequence similarity added in when clustering inside HLA-allele-positive subsets. Co-occurrence clustering excluded repertoires with fewer than 30,000 or more than 120,000 public chains, plus five with anomalous nucleotide sharing. What TCRdb holds here is the immuneACCESS table cut down to in-frame rearrangements. Part of the clones is not present; checked against another copy, under half of the missing clones reflect an unresolved V gene, and the others are unexplained. The D gene and trimming were derived from the DNA, and the V and J assignments and clone size from that table. The table held for this sample gives about 52,000 clones. The ten top clones hold 10% to 15% of the sample.

This specimen comes from a study of cytomegalovirus exposure and HLA in healthy donors (dated 2017 in TCRdb). For the study in its entirety: In an earlier analysis of about 560 of the donors, about 260 Gb of sequence data and 90 million to 130 million unique TCR beta sequences from about 179 million T cells were reported. An early release that covered fewer than 800 HLA-typed donors contained approximately 290 gigabases of sequencing data and roughly 84 million unique TCR sequences. The genetic ancestry cluster associated with self-reported Caucasian donors included around four fifths of the 398 genotyped donors. The aim of the study was to test whether cataloging public T cell receptors could identify signatures of past pathogen exposure. The study profiled the T cell repertoires of about 720 subjects by immunosequencing and related them to cytomegalovirus serostatus. Besides the first cohort of around 670 subjects, a separate validation cohort made up of over 100 different subjects was used. High-throughput TCR immunosequencing, statistical association of individual TCRs with disease status, and machine learning were combined to predict cytomegalovirus infection status. In a later analysis, previously published TCR beta repertoires from 600 to 850 donors were re-analyzed and high-resolution HLA genotyping was added so that TCR occurrence patterns could be studied. Rather than drawing on any new phenotypic data, the later analysis identified candidate immune exposures from TCR beta sequences and the way those sequences occurred across donors. An earlier analysis of roughly 580 of the donors used high-throughput TCR beta sequencing to judge whether each TCR beta V gene segment behaved as functional or pseudogenic. Donor age, sex, ethnicity and CMV serostatus were collected together with the repertoire data. A later genetic analysis used genome-wide SNP genotypes for about 65% of the roughly 700 donors, treating that subset as a discovery cohort. All discovery cohort repertoires had been generated on a single sequencing platform. HLA typing covered class I and class II loci at four-digit resolution. Typing coverage differed by locus: A, B, C, DRB1 and DQB1 were typed in about 620-640 donors, DQA1 in about 510, DPA1 in nearly 610, and DPB1 in 472. Four to six DR-DQ haplotypes were handled as single units for association and clustering because linkage in the cohort was strong. Among 398 genotyped donors of the cohort, an average of approximately 200,000 unique TCR beta nucleotide sequences was sequenced per donor, of which 15% to 20% were non-productive. The full study reports these points: A later genetic analysis associated a missense DCLRE1C variant with V-gene and J-gene trimming of TCR beta chains, and an independent cohort replicated the association. The authors suggested that the approach could potentially be generalized to other disease states and immunological phenotypes. The only immune exposure information available for the cohort was CMV serostatus. In a later analysis, 16,951 TCR beta sequences were associated with specific HLA alleles at a false discovery rate of 0.05. Most CMV-associated TCR beta chains appeared to be HLA-restricted in a later analysis, and the HLA associations seemed to be driven largely by CMV exposure. Correlated functional status among segregating V segments might be attributable to linkage disequilibrium, but an unknown experimental factor could not be ruled out. Because counts were too low, some 17 rarely observed V segments, including chromosome 9 orphons, were left out of the earlier analysis of several hundred of the donors. A total of 150 to 200 TCR beta chains were listed by the study as associated with cytomegalovirus. In vitro tests confirmed that a few of the cytomegalovirus-associated TCR beta chains recognize cytomegalovirus antigens. According to a later analysis, parvovirus B19, influenza, CMV and Epstein-Barr virus appeared linked to several top co-occurrence clusters. Sequencing depth was assumed to be roughly uniform across donors in the presence/absence analyses, though that assumption may not hold. The classifier was reported to diagnose cytomegalovirus status with high specificity and sensitivity in both the original cohort and the validation cohort. Across donors, most TCR sequences were observed very rarely, whereas some public TCRs were present in many individuals. The sequencing pipeline was judged likely to have produced a cluster of highly shared sequence variants as a technical artifact. A further reported finding was that TCR beta sequences accurately predicted the HLA-A and HLA-B alleles for most subjects in the first cohort. Compared with the approximately 670-donor mean, donors in an Asian-associated ancestry cluster had fewer N-insertions in productive TCRs, according to a later genetic analysis. Some IMGT-functional V segments, including TRBV6-2 and TRBV6-3, could not be told apart with the 87-base-pair reads, so those segments were excluded. In an earlier analysis of fewer than 750 of the donors, most TCR beta V segments were observed in productive rearrangements about 87% or about 30% of the time, broadly matching IMGT annotations. HLA typing was unavailable for some donors at each locus, so association tests used only the typed subset. The cohort was sequenced for TCR beta chains only, and without alpha or paired-chain data the features that could be detected were limited. When HLA alleles, especially DR and DQ, strongly co-occurred, TCR associations were difficult to assign to individual alleles. In a later analysis, TCR association rates were found to vary across HLA loci, with the most associated TCRs seen for DRB1 alleles and the fewest for HLA-C alleles. Compared with equally common non-associated chains, HLA-associated TCR beta chains in a later analysis were more clonally expanded and had lower generation probabilities.

The chain couples TRBV5-1 to TRBJ1-1, with TRBD1 perhaps the D gene, on 5 matching bases. This receptor was obtained from an older woman in good health and CMV-seropositive. The specimen sequenced was PBMCs. The DNA sequence reads TGCGCCAGCACCTCCACTGCGGGGGACACTGAAGCTTTCTTT. It is translated as CASTSTAGDTEAFF.